One T cell receptor (beta chain) is described in this entry. Its target is unknown. Measured with immunoSEQ multiplex PCR; TCRdb has only the in-frame clones, and not every one. Altogether about 2 million clones are present, roughly 94% being singletons, with the ten largest covering around 1.2%. Only CD45RO-negative cells positively selected for CCR7 counted as naive CD8 cells, so terminally differentiated effector memory CD45RA+ cells were excluded. This specimen comes from a study of shared clonotypes between healthy human individuals. On the study more broadly: Three plates were used per donor for CD4 naive, three for CD4 memory, two for CD8 naive and one for CD8 memory. Findings and caveats of the study: Non-shared clonotypes were found to have lower generation probabilities than the clonotypes that were shared by all four of the sorted-subset donors.

This CDR3 contains 15 residues. Trimming removed 5 bases from V and 5 bases from J; junction bases left unmatched: 8. CDR1 and CDR2 from the germline V gene are MNHEY and SMNVEV (reference sequence). Material: naive CD8+ T cells sorted from blood. This TCR came from a man aged 18-30 years in good health. This chain uses TRBV27 with TRBJ2-2, with TRBD2 matching over 7 bases. CDR3 coding DNA: TGTGCCAGCAGTCCCACCTGGGGGGGGACCGGGGAGCTGTTTTTT. Translated: CASSPTWGGTGELFF.